This T cell receptor (delta chain) was obtained from a study of delta chains in infants with herpesvirus infections. In the study overall: The search targeted a public fetal Vdelta1/Vgamma8 clonotype after postnatal CMV infection. Study-level results: Possibly, this public clonotype is present below detection in uninfected infants. Limitations included few samples and no matched controls for race or environment. The public clonotype decayed quickly, seemingly gone after roughly 2 months.

J was trimmed by 0 bases and V by 2 bases; bases with no gene match: 2. The germline gives CDR1 GEAIGNYY, CDR2 EKD. The CDR3 consists of 18 residues. Judged by abundance, this clone is large. The antigen is not known. This same CDR3 is encoded by further DNA sequences in the sample. Reverse transcription of PBMC RNA used primers specific for the gamma and delta chains. TCRdb re-identified clones in the RT-PCR reads via CATT. Found here are over a thousand delta-chain clones, approximately 31% of them singletons; the top ten hold about 6.6%. The clonotype was recovered from a human donor who was a Ugandan infant, either HIV-exposed or HIV-unexposed (not recorded which). The chain employs TRDV2 and TRDJ3; TRDD3 matches 11 bases. Sequenced material: peripheral blood, taken at time point 1 of longitudinal follow-up. In nucleotides, the CDR3 is TGTGCCTGTGACAGTACTGGGGGATACTCCTGGGACACCCGACAGATGTTTTTC. Its protein is CACDSTGGYSWDTRQMFF.